These 6 T cell receptor beta chains share one sample of origin, sequenced in a study of siplizumab effects on memory and regulatory T cells. The method was immunoSEQ multiplex PCR; TCRdb's version includes in-frame clones alone and lacks a portion of them. Altogether 100,000 or so clones are present, 90% to 95% being singletons, with the ten largest covering approximately 0.58%. Sequenced sample: Tregs sorted from blood. These receptors were taken from a human donor in good health.

The CDR3 DNA follows: TGTGCCAGCAGTTTATCACCCAGCCGGGGTAAAGAGACCCAGTACTTC. This encodes CASSLSPSRGKETQYF. The J gene is TRBJ2-5, the V gene TRBV28; D might be TRBD2 (5 bases). CDR1 and CDR2 (germline): MDHEN, SYDVKM. The CDR3 runs 16 residues. Deletions cut 1 base from V and 3 bases from J, with 15 bases between.

V usage is TRBV9 and J usage is TRBJ1-4; possible D gene TRBD1, 6 bases. The CDR3 is 14 amino acids. From germline, CDR1 is SGDLS and CDR2 YYNGEE. Trimming cost V 5 bases and J 4 bases, with 12 bases left between them. In DNA, the CDR3 is TGTGCCAGCAGTAGGGGGGGAGGTAATGAAAAACTGTTTTTT. Protein product: CASSRGGGNEKLFF.

This rearrangement joins TRBV4-2 to TRBJ2-3, with D unresolved. The CDR3 spans 15 residues. Germline CDR1 reads LGHNA; CDR2 reads YNFKEQ. With 0 bases removed from V and 5 bases from J, the gap between germline ends came to 12 bases. For the CDR3, the DNA is TGTGCCAGCAGCCAAGAAGGTCGTCTGGGAGATACGCAGTATTTT. Residues: CASSQEGRLGDTQYF.

This clone is a singleton in its sample. The V gene is TRBV27, the J gene TRBJ2-5; 9 bases match TRBD2. Trimming removed 5 bases from V and 2 bases from J; junction bases left unmatched: 6. The germline gives CDR1 MNHEY, CDR2 SMNVEV (reference sequence). The CDR3 is 15 amino acids. The CDR3 nucleotides are TGTGCCAGCAGTGCCACTAGCGGGTATCAAGAGACCCAGTACTTC. It encodes CASSATSGYQETQYF.

This chain links TRBV28 with TRBJ1-5; TRBD1 matches 9 bases. V trimming: 7 bases; J trimming: 9 bases; junction bases outside the gene matches: 10. The CDR3 is made up of 14 amino acids. CDR1 is MDHEN, CDR2 SYDVKM, per germline. CDR3 coding DNA: TGTGCCAGCATTGGGGACAGGGACCTGCGGCCCCAGCATTTT. It translates to CASIGDRDLRPQHF.

This chain links TRBV21-1 with TRBJ2-7. TRBV21-1 is assigned pseudogene status. The CDR3 has 15 amino acids. CDR3 residues: CASSKPRRGPYEQYF. In nucleotides, the CDR3 is TGTGCCAGCAGCAAACCCCGACGGGGCCCCTACGAGCAGTACTTC.